The clone carrying this T cell receptor beta chain was seen more than once but under ten times. The CDR3 spans 12 residues. Germline V lookup: CDR1 MNHEY, CDR2 SVGAGI. V was cut by 0 bases and J by 11 bases, with 10 bases left in between. This table comes from immunoSEQ multiplex PCR, and its TCRdb copy is limited to in-frame clones, with some not included. The sample includes over 200,000 clones, more than 85% of them seen just once. The sample belongs to a study of blood T cell repertoires in COVID-19. In the study overall: There were acute and convalescent COVID-19 samples, and they came from the United States, Italy and Spain.

This chain connects TRBV6-5 to TRBJ1-1; D is ambiguous. This receptor was identified in a person aged 18 to 30 with COVID-19, enrolled during active disease. The sample taken for sequencing was peripheral blood. In DNA form, the CDR3 reads TGTGCCAGCAGTTACTCGGGCGCCGCTGCTTTCTTT. This sequence encodes CASSYSGAAAFF.